The 11 T cell receptor beta chains below were found in one sample sequenced in a study of early T cells in non-severe SARS-CoV-2 infection. TCRdb re-analysed the 5' RACE reads in MiXCR, keeping a single row per CDR3 protein. Among roughly 75,000 distinct CDR3 sequences listed, about a sixth were seen once. The sequenced sample was whole blood. These receptors came from an adult who was a healthcare worker with PCR-confirmed SARS-CoV-2 infection or an uninfected control (not recorded which).

The chain carries TRBV2 and TRBJ2-5; no definite D call. The ends were cut back, 6 bases at V and 2 bases at J, with 7 bases in the middle. The CDR3 runs to 12 residues. CDR1 and CDR2 from the germline V gene are SNHLY and FYNNEI. CDR3 nucleotide sequence: TGTGCCAGCAGAGGCACTCAAGAGACCCAGTACTTC. Residues: CASRGTQETQYF.

J is TRBJ2-7 and V is TRBV10-3; D not certain. Germline lookup yields CDR1 ENHRY and CDR2 SYGVKD. The CDR3 contains 13 residues. Trimming removed 0 bases at V and 3 bases at J, with 6 bases between. As DNA, the CDR3 is TGTGCCATCAGTGAGTCGATCAACTACGAGCAGTACTTC. It specifies CAISESINYEQYF.

J is TRBJ1-4 and V is TRBV12-3 or TRBV12-4; perhaps TRBD1 as D (5 bases). This CDR3 region has 15 residues. The V end was cut by 4 bases, the J end by 3 bases, with 12 bases between. Written as DNA, the CDR3 is TGTGCCAGCAGTTATAGGGGAGAGCCTAATGAAAAACTGTTTTTT. Translated, it gives CASSYRGEPNEKLFF.

The table lists this clonotype with many counts. V and J are TRBV28 and TRBJ2-7, with D hard to call. Deletions cut 2 bases from V and 6 bases from J, with 11 bases between. Germline V gives CDR1 MDHEN, CDR2 SYDVKM. CDR3 length: 13 amino acids. The CDR3 nucleotides are TGTGCCAGCAGTTTAATTAGACGCGGCGAGCAGTACTTC. Translating it yields CASSLIRRGEQYF.

This clonotype was recorded a few times. V gene TRBV21-1 combines with J gene TRBJ1-1; TRBD1, the D gene given by the table, was not confirmed from the DNA. TRBV21-1 is recorded as a pseudogene. The CDR3 spans 13 residues. The CDR3 DNA is TGTGCCAGCAGCAACCAGGGGGCGCCTGAAGCTTTCTTT. Translating it yields CASSNQGAPEAFF.

The chain couples TRBV4-1 to TRBJ1-5; 7 bases fit TRBD1. Trimming removed 0 bases from V and 6 bases from J; junction bases left unmatched: 2. CDR3 length: 14 amino acids. Germline CDR1 and CDR2: MGHRA and YSYEKL. CDR3 protein: CASSQDTGVQPQHF. The CDR3 DNA reads as TGCGCCAGCAGCCAAGATACAGGGGTTCAGCCCCAGCATTTT.

The sample holds a few counts of this clonotype. V gene TRBV10-3 combines with J gene TRBJ2-3, with TRBD1 as a possible D gene (5 bases). With 3 bases removed from V and 5 bases from J, the gap between germline ends came to 15 bases. CDR3 size: 15 residues. Germline V lookup: CDR1 ENHRY, CDR2 SYGVKD. CDR3 sequence: CAISESRQGGDTQYF. The CDR3 region has the DNA TGTGCCATCAGTGAATCCCGGCAGGGCGGAGATACGCAGTATTTT.

J is TRBJ2-7 and V is TRBV3-1; tentative D call: TRBD2 (5 bases). Germline assignment: CDR1 LGHDT and CDR2 YNNKEL (reference sequence). The V gene lost 6 bases and the J gene lost 1 base, with 13 bases spanning the gap. CDR3 size: 14 residues. The CDR3 DNA sequence: TGTGCCAGCAGACAAAAGGGAGTGTCCTACGAGCAGTACTTC. This gives the protein CASRQKGVSYEQYF.

This clonotype was picked up a small number of times. V usage is TRBV3-1 and J usage is TRBJ2-2; D unclear. Trimming took 1 base from V and 5 from J, leaving 11 bases between them. CDR1 is LGHDT and CDR2 is YNNKEL in the germline V gene (reference sequence). CDR3 length: 15 residues. Here the CDR3 DNA reads TGTGCCAGCAGCCAAGGCCAGTCCGGAACCGGGGAGCTGTTTTTT. Translated, it gives CASSQGQSGTGELFF.

This clonotype turned up a few times. The rearrangement links TRBV20-1 to TRBJ2-1; D is perhaps TRBD1 (6 bases). The CDR3 is 13 residues long. The V end lost 1 base, the J end lost 10 bases, and 14 bases lay between the germline ends. Germline CDR1 is DFQATT and CDR2 is SNEGSKA (reference sequence). The CDR3 sequence is CSARGDTSQEQFF. The DNA of the CDR3 is TGCAGTGCTAGAGGGGACACGTCCCAGGAGCAGTTCTTC.

This clonotype was recorded a few times. This chain links TRBV7-2 with TRBJ1-5; 7 nucleotides agree with TRBD1. V lost 5 bases to trimming and J lost 5 bases; unmatched junction nucleotides: 3. The CDR3 is 13 residues long. Germline CDR1 SGHTA, CDR2 FQGNSA. CDR3 in amino acids: CASSVTGDQPQHF. The CDR3 DNA sequence: TGTGCCAGCAGCGTAACAGGGGATCAGCCCCAGCATTTT.